The next 18 T cell receptor beta chains were all read from a single sample in a study of shared clonotypes between healthy human individuals. TCRdb keeps only in-frame clones here, not all; method: immunoSEQ multiplex PCR. The sample has roughly 2.2 million clones, around 90% seen once. Sequenced material: naive CD4+ T cells from PBMCs. Subset specified: CD45RA+ positively selected. These receptors all stem from a man between 18 and 29 years old in good health. Some clones in this sample may be carry-over from other donors' samples.

V gene TRBV27 combines with J gene TRBJ2-1; 7 bases match TRBD2. The germline gives CDR1 MNHEY, CDR2 SMNVEV (reference sequence). This CDR3 has 14 residues. V lost 9 bases to trimming and J lost 5 bases; unmatched junction nucleotides: 10. For the CDR3, the DNA is TGTGCCAGTATGAGGGGAGGGACCAACAATGAGCAGTTCTTC. Protein: CASMRGGTNNEQFF.

This chain links TRBV6-5 with TRBJ1-4; 8 bases line up with TRBD1. V trimming: 5 bases; J trimming: 5 bases; junction bases outside the gene matches: 7. This CDR3 is built from 15 residues. Germline loops: CDR1 MNHEY, CDR2 SVGAGI. This CDR3 reads CASSLNRGSNEKLFF. The CDR3 DNA reads TGTGCCAGCAGTCTGAACAGGGGGTCGAATGAAAAACTGTTTTTT.

This rearrangement joins TRBV29-1 to TRBJ2-7, with a weak D call TRBD2 (5 bases). Germline CDR1 reads SQVTM; CDR2 reads ANQGSEA. V was cut by 3 bases and J by 2 bases, with 17 bases left in between. The CDR3 totals 15 residues. CDR3 DNA: TGCAGCGTTGATGTATCGGGGTTTGGAACCTACGAGCAGTACTTC. Its protein product is CSVDVSGFGTYEQYF.

Concerning this clone: Other nucleotide sequences from this sample produce the same CDR3. J is TRBJ2-1 and V is TRBV5-6, with D hard to call. The germline V gene encodes CDR1 SGHDT and CDR2 YYEEEE. CDR3 length: 12 amino acids. V was clipped by 2 bases and J by 4 bases, with 4 bases between them. In DNA, the CDR3 is TGTGCCAGCAGCTTACTATACAATGAGCAGTTCTTC. Its protein is CASSLLYNEQFF.

The CDR3 here is CASSTIGTGENTEAFF. The CDR3, as DNA: TGTGCCAGCAGCACAATAGGGACAGGAGAGAACACTGAAGCTTTCTTT. The V gene is TRBV5-4, the J gene TRBJ1-1; 8 nucleotides match TRBD1. The CDR3 totals 16 residues. Germline CDR1 and CDR2: SGHNT and YYREEE (reference sequence). V was clipped by 4 bases and J by 1 base; unmatched bases: 9. The whole variable domain, remainder taken from reference TRBV5-4 and TRBJ1-1, is ETGVTQSPTHLIKTRGQQVTLRCSSQSGHNTVSWYQQALGQGPQFIFQYYREEENGRGNFPPRFSGLQFPNYSSELNVNALELDDSALYLCASSTIGTGENTEAFFGQGTRLTVV.

In regard to this clone: Other DNA sequences of this sample code for an identical CDR3. The chain is built from TRBV5-1 and TRBJ2-7, with unresolved D. The germline CDR1 and CDR2 sequences are SGHRS and YFSETQ. Trimming removed 0 bases at V and 6 bases at J, with 10 bases between. This CDR3 is 13 amino acids long. The CDR3 spells CASSLELWGEQYF. The DNA of the CDR3 is TGCGCCAGCAGCTTGGAATTGTGGGGCGAGCAGTACTTC.

This clone has just one count. The rearrangement joins TRBV9 to TRBJ2-5, with 11 bases lining up with TRBD1. Germline V gives CDR1 SGDLS, CDR2 YYNGEE. The CDR3 is 14 amino acids. V trimming: 3 bases; J trimming: 4 bases; junction bases outside the gene matches: 2. The CDR3: CASSGGQGVETQYF. The CDR3 nucleotides are TGTGCCAGCAGCGGGGGACAGGGGGTAGAGACCCAGTACTTC.

The chain combines TRBV10-3 with TRBJ1-5; D is perhaps TRBD1 (6 bases). Germline V lookup: CDR1 ENHRY, CDR2 SYGVKD. There are 13 residues in the CDR3. Between the trimmed V and J ends, which lost 5 bases and 8 bases, there was a span of 13 bases. In DNA form, the CDR3 reads TGTGCCATCAGTCCTCAGGGGCGGGAGCCCCAGCATTTT. This translates into CAISPQGREPQHF.

The chain uses TRBV5-8 and TRBJ1-2; no definite D call. V lost 5 bases and J 0 bases, leaving 17 bases between the germline ends. The CDR3 has 16 residues. Germline loops: CDR1 SGHTS, CDR2 YDEGEE. The CDR3 DNA sequence: TGTGCCAGCAGTCAAGGCGGGCAGCGCACTAACTATGGCTACACCTTC. As protein: CASSQGGQRTNYGYTF.

This chain links TRBV9 with TRBJ1-1, with 8 bases that match TRBD1. The CDR3 spans 16 residues. J was trimmed by 1 base and V by 4 bases; bases with no gene match: 9. Germline CDR1 and CDR2: SGDLS and YYNGEE. This CDR3 is CASSPGTGLENTEAFF. CDR3 DNA: TGTGCCAGCAGCCCCGGGACAGGCCTGGAGAACACTGAAGCTTTCTTT. The full variable domain, completed using reference TRBV9 and TRBJ1-1, is DSGVTQTPKHLITATGQRVTLRCSPRSGDLSVYWYQQSLDQGLQFLIQYYNGEERAKGNILERFSAQQFPDLHSELNLSSLELGDSALYFCASSPGTGLENTEAFFGQGTRLTVV.

The chain carries TRBV5-1 and TRBJ2-3; no firm D call. CDR3 length: 15 residues. V gave up 3 bases and J gave up 3 bases, with 14 bases separating them. Germline CDR1 is SGHRS and CDR2 is YFSETQ. The CDR3 protein is CASSSHWGGTDTQYF. For the CDR3, the DNA is TGCGCCAGCAGCTCACATTGGGGTGGTACAGATACGCAGTATTTT.

This rearrangement joins TRBV5-1 to TRBJ2-1; 9 nucleotides align to TRBD2. With V trimmed by 2 bases and J by 1 base, 7 bases remained unmatched. This CDR3 region has 17 residues. The germline V gene has CDR1 SGHRS and CDR2 YFSETQ. CDR3 residues: CASSFYSGRVSYNEQFF. The CDR3 DNA follows: TGCGCCAGCAGCTTCTATAGCGGGAGAGTATCCTACAATGAGCAGTTCTTC.

The V gene is TRBV29-1, the J gene TRBJ1-1, with D tentatively TRBD1 (5 bases). Germline-derived CDR1 and CDR2 are SQVTM and ANQGSEA. This CDR3 region has 15 residues. The V and J ends lost 3 bases and 0 bases respectively, with 14 bases between them. The CDR3 DNA reads as TGCAGCGTTGACGCAGGGTGGGGGATGAACACTGAAGCTTTCTTT. As protein: CSVDAGWGMNTEAFF.

Notes on this clone: This sample includes further DNA sequences coding for the same CDR3. This rearrangement joins TRBV11-3 to TRBJ2-5; possibly TRBD1 or TRBD2 for D (5 bases each). The V gene lost 8 bases and the J gene lost 4 bases, with 11 bases spanning the gap. Germline V CDR1 and CDR2: SGHNT, YENEEA. The CDR3 totals 12 residues. The CDR3 here is CASSLGPETQYF. The CDR3 DNA is TGTGCCAGCTCCCTGGGACCAGAGACCCAGTACTTC.

The V call is TRBV6-5, the J call TRBJ1-5; 7 bases align to TRBD1. After removal of 6 bases from V and 3 bases from J, the junction contained 2 bases not matched to a gene. This CDR3 contains 13 residues. The V gene's germline CDR1 is MNHEY and CDR2 SVGAGI. CDR3 in amino acids: CASSGTDNQPQHF. As DNA, the CDR3 is TGTGCCAGCAGCGGGACAGACAATCAGCCCCAGCATTTT.

This chain links TRBV5-1 with TRBJ2-1; 11 bases are shared with TRBD2. Germline CDR1 SGHRS, CDR2 YFSETQ. The CDR3 has 17 amino acids. V trimming: 3 bases; J trimming: 5 bases; junction bases outside the gene matches: 10. CDR3 sequence: CASSSPTSGTLDNEQFF. The DNA of the CDR3 is TGCGCCAGCAGCTCCCCGACTAGCGGGACGCTAGACAATGAGCAGTTCTTC.

The genes are TRBV28 and TRBJ1-5; possibly TRBD1 for D (6 bases). The germline V and J ends were trimmed by 5 bases and 8 bases, with 22 bases remaining between them. Germline loops: CDR1 MDHEN, CDR2 SYDVKM. This CDR3 spans 16 amino acids. CDR3 DNA: TGTGCCAGCAGTCGTGGTGTTTTCGAGGGGGGCGAGCCCCAGCATTTT. It codes for CASSRGVFEGGEPQHF.

This clone occurred once. The rearrangement links TRBV5-1 to TRBJ2-2, with D possibly TRBD1 on 6 matching bases. The V gene's germline CDR1 is SGHRS and CDR2 YFSETQ. V shed 0 bases and J shed 2 bases, with 11 bases lying between them. The CDR3 spans 16 residues. This chain's CDR3 is CASSLEGHYNTGELFF. The CDR3 bases are TGCGCCAGCAGCTTGGAGGGACACTACAACACCGGGGAGCTGTTTTTT. Variable domain in full (rest from reference TRBV5-1 and TRBJ2-2): KAGVTQTPRYLIKTRGQQVTLSCSPISGHRSVSWYQQTPGQGLQFLFEYFSETQRNKGNFPGRFSGRQFSNSRSEMNVSTLELGDSALYLCASSLEGHYNTGELFFGEGSRLTVL.